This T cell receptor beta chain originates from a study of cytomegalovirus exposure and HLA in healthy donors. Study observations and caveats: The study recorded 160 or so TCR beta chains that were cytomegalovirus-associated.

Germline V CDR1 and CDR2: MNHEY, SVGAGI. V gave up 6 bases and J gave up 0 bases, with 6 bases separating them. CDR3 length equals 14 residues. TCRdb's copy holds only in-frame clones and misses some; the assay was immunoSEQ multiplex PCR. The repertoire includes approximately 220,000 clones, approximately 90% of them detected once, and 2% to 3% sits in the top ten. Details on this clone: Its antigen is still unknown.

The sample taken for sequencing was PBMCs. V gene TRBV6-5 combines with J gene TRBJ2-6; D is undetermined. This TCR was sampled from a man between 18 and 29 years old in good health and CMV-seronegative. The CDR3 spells CASSLNSGANVLTF. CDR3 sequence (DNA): TGTGCCAGCAGCCTTAACTCTGGGGCCAACGTCCTGACTTTC.